This T cell receptor (beta chain) was sequenced for a study of identical twins. Findings of the study overall: Memory repertoires lacked the insertion deficit that abundant cord blood beta clonotypes showed. Analyses of zero insertions could be partly confounded by invariant MAIT and iNKT cells. The models systematically underestimated how much out-of-frame TCR alpha was shared in monozygotic twins.

This CDR3 contains 16 residues. CDR1 and CDR2 from the germline V gene are SEHNR and FQNEAQ (reference sequence). With 5 bases removed from V and 3 bases from J, the gap between germline ends came to 17 bases. Using its own MiXCR run on the 5' RACE reads, TCRdb lists one record per CDR3 protein. Counted here are 550,000 to 800,000 distinct CDR3 sequences, 7.1% occurring once; the ten biggest clones make up 1.6%. This clonotype was picked up many times. Its antigen is not known. This same sample was also taken into another study, of yellow fever vaccine responses in identical twins.

The sample was PBMCs. The chain joins TRBV7-9 to TRBJ2-1; possible D gene TRBD1, 5 bases. The sequence was obtained from a woman under 30 in good health. The CDR3 sequence is CASSGEGPGLYNEQFF. In DNA form, the CDR3 reads TGTGCCAGCAGCGGAGAAGGGCCAGGGCTCTACAATGAGCAGTTCTTC.